The 28 T cell receptor beta chains in this list originate from one sample, sequenced in a study of CDR3 diversity in severe acne. TCRdb analysed the PCR reads with MiXCR anew, one entry per CDR3 protein. The sample has almost 85,000 distinct CDR3 sequences, over 40% seen once; the top ten hold roughly an eighth. Material for sequencing was blood. Receptors were obtained from a male donor in good health, without acne.

The J gene is TRBJ2-1, the V gene TRBV29-1; possibly TRBD1 for D (5 bases). This CDR3 is built from 15 residues. Germline values: CDR1 SQVTM, CDR2 ANQGSEA. V was shortened by 4 bases and J by 0 bases, with 13 bases between the two germline ends. The CDR3 DNA reads TGCAGCGTTGCGAAGGGGTCGAGCTCCTACAATGAGCAGTTCTTC. Its protein product is CSVAKGSSSYNEQFF.

At least ten counts were recorded for this clonotype. The chain combines TRBV25-1 with TRBJ1-5; D remains ambiguous. The CDR3 is 13 residues long. The germline V and J ends were trimmed by 6 bases and 7 bases, with 13 bases remaining between them. Per the germline V gene, CDR1 is MGHDK and CDR2 is SYGVNS. In DNA, the CDR3 is TGTGCCAGCAGCGAGGGCGGGTGGCAGCCCCAGCATTTT. It specifies CASSEGGWQPQHF. Based on the CDR3 plus reference TRBV25-1 and TRBJ1-5, the full variable domain is EADIYQTPRYLVIGTGKKITLECSQTMGHDKMYWYQQDPGMELHLIHYSYGVNSTEKGDLSSESTVSRIRTEHFPLTLESARPSHTSQYLCASSEGGWQPQHFGDGTRLSIL.

This clonotype was found many times. This chain joins TRBV29-1 and TRBJ1-2, with 11 nucleotides matching TRBD1. The V and J ends lost 4 bases and 8 bases, in that order; junction bases with no gene match: 3. The CDR3 consists of 12 residues. Germline CDR1 is SQVTM and CDR2 is ANQGSEA. CDR3 DNA sequence: TGCAGCGTTGCGGACAGGGGGCTAGGCTACACCTTC. Translation gives CSVADRGLGYTF.

The chain combines TRBV7-9 with TRBJ1-2; D is unresolved. V dropped 1 base and J dropped 6 bases, with 15 bases sitting between them. The CDR3 has 15 amino acids. The germline gives CDR1 SEHNR, CDR2 FQNEAQ (reference sequence). The CDR3 loop is CASSLGWAKGDGYTF. The CDR3, as DNA: TGTGCCAGCAGCTTAGGGTGGGCTAAAGGTGATGGCTACACCTTC.

V gene TRBV2 combines with J gene TRBJ2-5; D may be TRBD2 (6 bases). V was pared by 4 bases and J by 5 bases, with 11 bases between. CDR3 size: 13 residues. Looked up from germline, CDR1 is SNHLY and CDR2 is FYNNEI. CDR3 region: CASSGGDLETQYF. The CDR3, as DNA: TGTGCCAGCAGTGGGGGGGACTTGGAGACCCAGTACTTC. Together with reference TRBV2 and TRBJ2-5, the CDR3 gives the full variable domain: EPEVTQTPSHQVTQMGQEVILRCVPISNHLYFYWYRQILGQKVEFLVSFYNNEISEKSEIFDDQFSVERPDGSNFTLKIRSTKLEDSAMYFCASSGGDLETQYFGPGTRLLVL.

As for this clonotype: One junction end disagrees with the germline gene, perhaps due to a read error. The chain uses TRBV20-1 and TRBJ2-7; TRBD2 aligns across 10 bases. CDR1 DFQATT and CDR2 SNEGSKA come from the germline V gene (reference sequence). This CDR3 comprises 15 residues. The CDR3 protein is CSASRSGRAAGELYF. CDR3 nucleotides: TGCAGTGCTAGTCGCAGCGGGAGGGCAGCCGGGGAGCTGTACTTC.

This clonotype was seen only a few times. The chain is built from TRBV25-1 and TRBJ2-3, with a weak D call TRBD2 (6 bases). CDR1 MGHDK and CDR2 SYGVNS come from the germline V gene. V was trimmed by 5 bases and J by 2 bases, leaving 11 bases between them. This CDR3 has 14 residues. The CDR3 sequence: CASSQSGYTDTQYF. The CDR3 bases are TGTGCCAGCAGTCAAAGCGGGTACACAGATACGCAGTATTTT.

With regard to this clonotype: The missing conserved phenylalanine or tryptophan at the end of this CDR3 makes a read error likely. The limits of the CDR3 on the DNA are not certain, so only TCRdb's listed CDR3 is given. The chain combines TRBV2 with TRBJ2-7; the table's D gene call, TRBD2, was not cross checked with the DNA. Germline loops: CDR1 SNHLY, CDR2 FYNNEI. The CDR3 has 10 amino acids, counting both end residues. CDR3 residues: CASSPSGLRI.

The rearrangement joins TRBV28 to TRBJ1-1, with D perhaps matching TRBD1 (5 bases). The CDR3 covers 13 residues. Germline V gene sequence: CDR1 MDHEN, CDR2 SYDVKM. Between the trimmed V and J ends, which lost 8 bases and 1 base, there was a span of 11 bases. This CDR3 is CASRWGTNTEAFF. The CDR3 nucleotides are TGTGCCAGCCGATGGGGCACGAACACTGAAGCTTTCTTT.

The V call is TRBV5-1, the J call TRBJ1-6; possibly TRBD1 for D (5 bases). CDR1 SGHRS and CDR2 YFSETQ come from the germline V gene. The CDR3 totals 14 residues. Trimming cost V 3 bases and J 9 bases, with 13 bases left between them. The CDR3: CASSYGTTSSPLHF. In DNA, the CDR3 is TGCGCCAGCAGCTACGGGACTACAAGTTCACCCCTCCACTTT.

Of note for this clonotype: This is likely a read error, given that the CDR3 carries no conserved phenylalanine or tryptophan at its end. The chain links TRBV7-2 to TRBJ2-5; tentatively, D is TRBD2 (6 bases). This CDR3 has 14 amino acids. V was cut by 3 bases and J by 1 base, with 9 bases left in between. The germline CDR1 and CDR2 sequences are SGHTA and FQGNSA. DNA of the CDR3: TGTGCCAGCAGCTTGGGCGGGACCCAAGAGACCCAGTACATC. It encodes CASSLGGTQETQYI.

The V gene is TRBV20-1, the J gene TRBJ1-5; a possible D gene is TRBD1 (6 bases). CDR1 is DFQATT, CDR2 SNEGSKA, per germline (reference sequence). V lost 7 bases and J lost 2, with 15 bases in between. CDR3 length: 14 residues. The CDR3 loop is CSVWVRQGNQPQHF. CDR3 DNA sequence: TGCAGTGTTTGGGTCCGACAGGGCAATCAGCCCCAGCATTTT.

This clonotype was seen repeatedly, ten times or more. V is TRBV4-2 and J is TRBJ2-1; 16 bases agree with TRBD2. Germline values: CDR1 LGHNA, CDR2 YNFKEQ. CDR3 length: 18 amino acids. Trimming cost V 3 bases and J 9 bases; bases outside gene matches: 11. CDR3 nucleotide sequence: TGTGCCAGCAGCCATGATCGGCCGGGACTAGCGGGAGGGTCTGAGCAGTTCTTC. Protein: CASSHDRPGLAGGSEQFF.

The chain recombines TRBV20-1 with TRBJ2-7; 13 bases match TRBD2. The CDR3 is 12 residues long. The junction had 1 base not matched to a gene; V was cut back by 6 bases and J by 5 bases. Germline-derived CDR1 and CDR2 are DFQATT and SNEGSKA (reference sequence). This CDR3 reads CSAGTSGDEQYF. The DNA of the CDR3 is TGCAGTGCGGGGACTAGCGGGGACGAGCAGTACTTC.

Details on this clonotype: This may be a read error: a much more frequent sequence differs by one nucleotide. The J gene is TRBJ1-1, the V gene TRBV7-9, with D unresolved. Germline CDR1 and CDR2: SEHNR and FQNEAQ (reference sequence). CDR3 length: 15 residues. CDR3 bases: TGTGCCAGCAGCTCCCAGGACGGCCTGAACACTAAAGCTTTCTTT. Amino acid sequence: CASSSQDGLNTKAFF.

The V gene is TRBV19, the J gene TRBJ2-1; D tentatively reads TRBD1 or TRBD2 (8 bases each). Looked up from germline, CDR1 is LNHDA and CDR2 is SQIVND (reference sequence). With 8 bases removed from V and 3 bases from J, the gap between germline ends came to 23 bases. The CDR3 length is 17 residues. CDR3 nucleotide sequence: TGTGCCAGTTCAGGGGGCCAGCGGGAGATTGGCTACAATGAGCAGTTCTTC. Its protein is CASSGGQREIGYNEQFF.

The chain is built from TRBV11-2 and TRBJ2-7; no firm D call. V gave up 0 bases and J gave up 4 bases, with 4 bases separating them. This CDR3 is 12 amino acids long. Germline loops: CDR1 SGHAT, CDR2 FQNNGV. CDR3 DNA: TGTGCCAGCAGCTTAGAACTGTACGAGCAGTACTTC. Protein product: CASSLELYEQYF.

There are a few counts of this clonotype. The chain uses TRBV24-1 and TRBJ2-1; 8 nucleotides match TRBD2. Germline V gene data show CDR1 as KGHDR and CDR2 as SFDVKD. Trimming removed 4 bases from V and 7 bases from J; junction bases left unmatched: 2. This CDR3 has 13 residues. CDR3 amino acids: CATSEGLGNEQFF. In nucleotides, the CDR3 is TGTGCCACCAGTGAGGGACTAGGGAATGAGCAGTTCTTC.

This clonotype is deemed medium-sized. This sequence joins TRBV20-1 and TRBJ2-1; a weak D match, TRBD2 (6 bases). This CDR3 contains 13 residues. V was cut by 3 bases and J by 7 bases, with 13 bases left in between. The germline CDR1 and CDR2 sequences are DFQATT and SNEGSKA (reference sequence). The CDR3 nucleotides are TGCAGTGCTAGGCGAAGTGGGGGGAATGAGCAGTTCTTC. Translating gives CSARRSGGNEQFF.

The chain recombines TRBV7-9 with TRBJ2-7; 11 bases line up with TRBD2. Trimming removed 6 bases from V and 1 base from J; junction bases left unmatched: 5. This CDR3 has 15 residues. Germline CDR1 and CDR2: SEHNR and FQNEAQ (reference sequence). The CDR3 DNA is TGTGCCAGCAGGGCTACTAGCGGGAGTTCCTACGAGCAGTACTTC. Translating gives CASRATSGSSYEQYF.

The chain carries TRBV20-1 and TRBJ2-3, with TRBD1 matching over 9 bases. The CDR3 is 20 residues long. Germline values: CDR1 DFQATT, CDR2 SNEGSKA (reference sequence). V lost 3 bases to trimming and J lost 2 bases; unmatched junction nucleotides: 21. The CDR3 sequence is CSARRTGAGEKLFFTDTQYF. The CDR3, as DNA: TGCAGTGCTAGGAGGACAGGGGCTGGAGAAAAACTGTTTTTCACAGATACGCAGTATTTT.

This clonotype was seen ten or more times. J is TRBJ1-2 and V is TRBV6-1; 9 bases are a match to TRBD1. Unmatched junction bases numbered 11, after V lost 4 bases and J lost 8 bases. This CDR3 spans 15 amino acids. The germline gives CDR1 MNHNS, CDR2 SASEGT. The CDR3 DNA reads as TGTGCCAGCAGTGGAACAGGGGGCGGATTTCGCGGCTACACCTTC. This codes for CASSGTGGGFRGYTF.

Points on this clonotype: A much larger clone sits a single nucleotide away, making a read error possible. The rearrangement joins TRBV6-2 or TRBV6-3 to TRBJ2-5; TRBD2 matches 10 bases. This CDR3 comprises 17 residues. Germline V lookup: CDR1 MNHEY, CDR2 SVGEGT. The CDR3 is CASSRGPSGSFQEAQYF. Here the CDR3 DNA reads TGTGCCAGCAGCCGCGGGCCTAGCGGGAGTTTCCAAGAGGCCCAGTACTTC.

V gene TRBV20-1 combines with J gene TRBJ1-5; no clear D gene. The CDR3 totals 12 residues. Germline loops: CDR1 DFQATT, CDR2 SNEGSKA (reference sequence). Trimming took 0 bases from V and 4 from J, leaving 4 bases between them. DNA of the CDR3: TGCAGTGCTAGAGATGAGAATCAGCCCCAGCATTTT. Its translation: CSARDENQPQHF.

The chain uses TRBV20-1 and TRBJ2-2, with D unclear. CDR1 DFQATT and CDR2 SNEGSKA come from the germline V gene (reference sequence). The CDR3 sequence is 14 residues long. Trimming removed 0 bases from V and 0 bases from J, with 5 bases in between. The CDR3 is CSARDSANTGELFF. DNA of the CDR3: TGCAGTGCTAGAGATTCGGCGAACACCGGGGAGCTGTTTTTT.

This clonotype was counted once. The chain carries TRBV4-1 and TRBJ2-1, with 9 nucleotides matching TRBD2. This CDR3 comprises 16 residues. J gave up 12 bases and V 5 bases, and 17 bases lay outside the gene matches. Germline-derived CDR1 and CDR2 are MGHRA and YSYEKL. The CDR3 loop reads CASSFAGGPITDTQFF. CDR3 nucleotides: TGCGCCAGCAGCTTCGCGGGGGGGCCGATTACAGATACGCAGTTCTTC.

Ten or more counts support this clonotype. The rearrangement joins TRBV7-9 to TRBJ1-1; D not certain. Trimming pared 6 bases from V and 1 base from J, leaving 6 bases between. The CDR3 is 12 amino acids. The germline gives CDR1 SEHNR, CDR2 FQNEAQ (reference sequence). The chain's CDR3 is CASSTENTEAFF. The CDR3 DNA is TGTGCCAGCAGTACGGAGAACACTGAAGCTTTCTTT.

This clonotype counts as medium-sized (0.01 to 0.1%). This chain uses TRBV19 with TRBJ2-1; possible D gene TRBD1, 6 bases. The CDR3 runs 13 residues. Germline V gene lookup returns CDR1 LNHDA and CDR2 SQIVND (reference sequence). V lost 6 bases to trimming and J lost 12 bases, with 18 bases between them. The CDR3 DNA is TGTGCCAGTAGCCAATTGGCAGGGGACGGGCAGTTCTTC. Its translation is CASSQLAGDGQFF.